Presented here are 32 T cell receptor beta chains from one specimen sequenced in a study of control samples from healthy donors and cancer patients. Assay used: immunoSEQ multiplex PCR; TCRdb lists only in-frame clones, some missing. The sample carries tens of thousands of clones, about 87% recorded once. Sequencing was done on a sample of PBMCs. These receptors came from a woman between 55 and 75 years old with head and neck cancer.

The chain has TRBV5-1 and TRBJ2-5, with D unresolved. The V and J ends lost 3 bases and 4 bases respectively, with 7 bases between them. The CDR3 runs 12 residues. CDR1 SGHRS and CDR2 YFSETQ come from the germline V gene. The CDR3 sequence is CASSSQLETQYF. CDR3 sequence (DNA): TGCGCCAGCAGCTCCCAGTTAGAGACCCAGTACTTC. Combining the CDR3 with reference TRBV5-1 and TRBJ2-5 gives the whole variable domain KAGVTQTPRYLIKTRGQQVTLSCSPISGHRSVSWYQQTPGQGLQFLFEYFSETQRNKGNFPGRFSGRQFSNSRSEMNVSTLELGDSALYLCASSSQLETQYFGPGTRLLVL.

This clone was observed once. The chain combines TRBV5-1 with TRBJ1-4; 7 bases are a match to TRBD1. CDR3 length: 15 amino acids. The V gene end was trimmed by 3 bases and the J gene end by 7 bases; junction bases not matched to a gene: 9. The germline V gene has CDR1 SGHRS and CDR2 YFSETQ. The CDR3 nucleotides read TGCGCCAGCAGCTCCGCGAGGGGGCTGGGTGAAAAACTGTTTTTT. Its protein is CASSSARGLGEKLFF.

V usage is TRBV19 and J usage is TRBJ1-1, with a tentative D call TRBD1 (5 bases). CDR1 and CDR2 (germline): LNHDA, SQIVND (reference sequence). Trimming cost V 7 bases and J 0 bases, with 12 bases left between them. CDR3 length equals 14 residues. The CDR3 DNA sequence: TGTGCCAGTAAGGCAGGGATACTGAACACTGAAGCTTTCTTT. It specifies CASKAGILNTEAFF.

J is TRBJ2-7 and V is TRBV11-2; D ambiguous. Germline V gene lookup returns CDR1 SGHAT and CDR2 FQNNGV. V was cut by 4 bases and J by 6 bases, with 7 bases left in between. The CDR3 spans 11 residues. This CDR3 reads CASSSSIEQYF. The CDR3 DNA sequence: TGTGCCAGCAGCTCCAGTATCGAGCAGTACTTC. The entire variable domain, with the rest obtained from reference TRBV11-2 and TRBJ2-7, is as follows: EAGVAQSPRYKIIEKRQSVAFWCNPISGHATLYWYQQILGQGPKLLIQFQNNGVVDDSQLPKDRFSAERLKGVDSTLKIQPAKLEDSAVYLCASSSSIEQYFGPGTRLTVT.

The CDR3 loop is CASSLRSGLYNEQFF. DNA of the CDR3: TGTGCCAGCAGCTTACGGTCAGGATTGTACAATGAGCAGTTCTTC. The chain employs TRBV7-9 and TRBJ2-1; D gene unclear. The CDR3 runs 15 residues. Trimming stripped 2 bases from V and 4 bases from J, with 12 bases between. CDR1 and CDR2 (germline): SEHNR, FQNEAQ (reference sequence).

Written as DNA, the CDR3 is TGTGCCAGCAGGGGACTGGTCTCTGGGGCCAACGTCCTGACTTTC. It encodes CASRGLVSGANVLTF. The genes are TRBV6-6 and TRBJ2-6; maybe TRBD2 (6 bases). There are 15 residues in the CDR3. The germline V gene encodes CDR1 MNHNY and CDR2 SVGAGI (reference sequence). Trimming took 6 bases from V and 0 from J, leaving 9 bases between them.

CDR3 sequence (DNA): TGTGCCAGCAGCTTCCCCAACTACAGGGGGCCAAGAAATAGCAATCAGCCCCAGCATTTT. Its translation: CASSFPNYRGPRNSNQPQHF. The chain recombines TRBV7-3 with TRBJ1-5; TRBD1 agrees at 9 bases. With V trimmed by 3 bases and J by 0 bases, 15 bases remained unmatched. The CDR3 is 20 amino acids. Germline V CDR1 and CDR2: SGHTA, FQGTGA.

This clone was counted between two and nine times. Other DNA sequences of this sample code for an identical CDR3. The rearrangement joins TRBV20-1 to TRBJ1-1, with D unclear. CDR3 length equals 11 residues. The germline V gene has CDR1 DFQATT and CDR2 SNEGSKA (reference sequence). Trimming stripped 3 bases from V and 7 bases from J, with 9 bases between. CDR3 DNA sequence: TGCAGTGCTAGTTTAGGCCGTGAAGCTTTCTTT. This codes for CSASLGREAFF.

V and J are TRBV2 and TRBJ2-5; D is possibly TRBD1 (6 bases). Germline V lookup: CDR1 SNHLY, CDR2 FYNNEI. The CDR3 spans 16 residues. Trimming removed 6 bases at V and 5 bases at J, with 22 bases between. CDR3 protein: CASRPRPSLRGETQYF. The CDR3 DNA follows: TGTGCCAGCAGGCCTAGGCCTAGTTTAAGGGGGGAGACCCAGTACTTC.

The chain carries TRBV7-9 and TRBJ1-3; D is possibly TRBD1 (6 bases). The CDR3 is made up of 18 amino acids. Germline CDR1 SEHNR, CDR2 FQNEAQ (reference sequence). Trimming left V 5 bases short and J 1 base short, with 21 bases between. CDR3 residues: CASSPRGFAVRSGNTIYF. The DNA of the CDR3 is TGTGCCAGCAGCCCAAGGGGGTTTGCAGTAAGGTCTGGAAACACCATATATTTT. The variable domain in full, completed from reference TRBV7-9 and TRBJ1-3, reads DTGVSQNPRHKITKRGQNVTFRCDPISEHNRLYWYRQTLGQGPEFLTYFQNEAQLEKSRLLSDRFSAERPKGSFSTLEIQRTEQGDSAMYLCASSPRGFAVRSGNTIYFGEGSWLTVV.

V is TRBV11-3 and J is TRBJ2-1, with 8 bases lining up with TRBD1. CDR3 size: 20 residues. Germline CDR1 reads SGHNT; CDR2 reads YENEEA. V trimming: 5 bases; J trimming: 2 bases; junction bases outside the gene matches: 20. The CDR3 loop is CASSPGAWGETGDPYNEQFF. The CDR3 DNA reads TGTGCCAGCAGCCCCGGGGCGTGGGGCGAGACAGGGGATCCCTACAATGAGCAGTTCTTC. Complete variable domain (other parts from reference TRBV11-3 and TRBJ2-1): EAGVVQSPRYKIIEKKQPVAFWCNPISGHNTLYWYLQNLGQGPELLIRYENEEAVDDSQLPKDRFSAERLKGVDSTLKIQPAELGDSAVYLCASSPGAWGETGDPYNEQFFGPGTRLTVL.

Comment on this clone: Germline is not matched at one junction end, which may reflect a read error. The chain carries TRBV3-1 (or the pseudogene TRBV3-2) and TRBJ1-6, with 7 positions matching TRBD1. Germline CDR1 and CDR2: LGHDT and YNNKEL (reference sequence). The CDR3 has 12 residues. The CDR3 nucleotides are TGTGCCAGCAGCCAGGCAGGGGGGAGTATTTCGTTT. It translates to CASSQAGGSISF.

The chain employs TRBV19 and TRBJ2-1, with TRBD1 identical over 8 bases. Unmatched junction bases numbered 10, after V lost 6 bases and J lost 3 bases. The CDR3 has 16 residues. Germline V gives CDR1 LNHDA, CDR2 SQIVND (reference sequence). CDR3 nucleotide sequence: TGTGCCAGTAGCTCAAAAGCAGGGGGCGTCTACAATGAGCAGTTCTTC. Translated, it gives CASSSKAGGVYNEQFF.

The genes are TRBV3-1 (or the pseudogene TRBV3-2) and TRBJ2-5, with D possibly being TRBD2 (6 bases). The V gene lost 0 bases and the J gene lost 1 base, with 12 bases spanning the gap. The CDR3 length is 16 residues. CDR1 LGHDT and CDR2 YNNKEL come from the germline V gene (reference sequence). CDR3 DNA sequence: TGTGCCAGCAGCCAAGATCTGGTGGGGGGCCAAGAGACCCAGTACTTC. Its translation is CASSQDLVGGQETQYF.

The CDR3 region is CASSQVLAAQTQYF. Written as DNA, the CDR3 is TGCGCCAGCAGCCAAGTCCTAGCGGCCCAGACCCAGTACTTC. The chain employs TRBV4-3 and TRBJ2-5; 7 nucleotides line up with TRBD2. J was trimmed by 6 bases and V by 1 base; bases with no gene match: 5. Per the germline V gene, CDR1 is LGHNA and CDR2 is YSLEER. The CDR3 is 14 amino acids.

The CDR3 is CASSYRQGLADTQYF. DNA of the CDR3: TGTGCCAGCAGTTACAGACAGGGGTTGGCAGATACGCAGTATTTT. The rearrangement joins TRBV6-6 to TRBJ2-3; 8 nucleotides align to TRBD1. The CDR3 extends over 15 amino acids. The J segment lost 4 bases and the V segment lost 2 bases, leaving 5 bases of the junction unmatched. Germline assignment: CDR1 MNHNY and CDR2 SVGAGI (reference sequence).

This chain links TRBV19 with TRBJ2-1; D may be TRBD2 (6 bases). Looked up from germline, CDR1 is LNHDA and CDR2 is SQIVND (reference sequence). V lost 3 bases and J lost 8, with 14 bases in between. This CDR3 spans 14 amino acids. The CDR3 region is CASSIARGEDEQFF. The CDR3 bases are TGTGCCAGTAGTATCGCACGTGGGGAGGATGAGCAGTTCTTC.

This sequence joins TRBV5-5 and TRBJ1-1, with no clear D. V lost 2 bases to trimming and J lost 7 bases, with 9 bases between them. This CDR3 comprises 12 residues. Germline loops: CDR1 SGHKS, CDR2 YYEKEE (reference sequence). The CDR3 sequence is CASSFLNREAFF. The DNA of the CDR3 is TGTGCCAGCAGCTTCCTAAATCGTGAAGCTTTCTTT.

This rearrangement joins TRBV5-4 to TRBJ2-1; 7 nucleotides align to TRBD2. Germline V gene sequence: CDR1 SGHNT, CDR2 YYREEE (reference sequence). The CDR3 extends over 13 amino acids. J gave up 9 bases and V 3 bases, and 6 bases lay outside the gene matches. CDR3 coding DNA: TGTGCCAGCAGCTCGCGGGAGCCCTCTGAGCAGTTCTTC. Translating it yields CASSSREPSEQFF.

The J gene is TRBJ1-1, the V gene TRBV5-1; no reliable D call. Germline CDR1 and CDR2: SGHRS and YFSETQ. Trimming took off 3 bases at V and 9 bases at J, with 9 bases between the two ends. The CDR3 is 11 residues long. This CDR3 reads CASSSGLKAFF. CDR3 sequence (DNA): TGCGCCAGCAGCTCCGGCCTCAAAGCTTTCTTT.

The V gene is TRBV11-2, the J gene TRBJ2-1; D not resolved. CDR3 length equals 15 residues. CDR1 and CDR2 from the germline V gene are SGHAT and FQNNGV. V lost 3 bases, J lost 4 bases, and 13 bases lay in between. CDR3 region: CASSLERGRYNEQFF. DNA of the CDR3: TGTGCCAGCAGCTTGGAGAGAGGTCGGTACAATGAGCAGTTCTTC.

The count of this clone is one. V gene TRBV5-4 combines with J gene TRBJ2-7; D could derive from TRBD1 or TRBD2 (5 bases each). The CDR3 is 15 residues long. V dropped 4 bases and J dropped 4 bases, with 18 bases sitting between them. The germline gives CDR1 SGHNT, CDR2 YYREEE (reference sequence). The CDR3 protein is CASSLQGVVVYEQYF. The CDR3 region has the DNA TGTGCCAGCAGCCTCCAGGGAGTAGTCGTATACGAGCAGTACTTC.

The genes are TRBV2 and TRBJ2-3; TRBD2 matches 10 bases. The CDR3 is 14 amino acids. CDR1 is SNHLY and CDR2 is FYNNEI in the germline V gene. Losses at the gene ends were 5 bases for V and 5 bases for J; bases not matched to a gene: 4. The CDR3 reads CASSPSGRIDTQYF. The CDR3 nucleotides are TGTGCCAGCAGTCCTAGCGGGAGAATAGATACGCAGTATTTT. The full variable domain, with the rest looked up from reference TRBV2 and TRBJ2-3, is EPEVTQTPSHQVTQMGQEVILRCVPISNHLYFYWYRQILGQKVEFLVSFYNNEISEKSEIFDDQFSVERPDGSNFTLKIRSTKLEDSAMYFCASSPSGRIDTQYFGPGTRLTVL.

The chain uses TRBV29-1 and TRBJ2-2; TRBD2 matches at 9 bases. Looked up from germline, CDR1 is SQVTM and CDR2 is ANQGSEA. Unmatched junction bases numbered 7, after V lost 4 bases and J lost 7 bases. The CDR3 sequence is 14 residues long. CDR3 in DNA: TGCAGCGTTGTAGCGGGAGTAAGGAGCGGGGAGCTGTTTTTT. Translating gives CSVVAGVRSGELFF.

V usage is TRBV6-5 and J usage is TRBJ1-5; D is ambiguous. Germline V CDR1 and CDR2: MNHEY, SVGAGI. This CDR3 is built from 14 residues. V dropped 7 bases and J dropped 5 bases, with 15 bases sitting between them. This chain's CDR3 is CASTGDPWYQPQHF. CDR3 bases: TGTGCCAGCACTGGAGACCCTTGGTATCAGCCCCAGCATTTT.

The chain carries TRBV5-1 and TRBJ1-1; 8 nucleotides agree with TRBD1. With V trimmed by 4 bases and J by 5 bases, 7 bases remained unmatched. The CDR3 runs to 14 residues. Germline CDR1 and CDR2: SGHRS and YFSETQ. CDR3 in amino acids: CASSARQGWTEAFF. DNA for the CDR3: TGCGCCAGCAGCGCGCGACAGGGGTGGACTGAAGCTTTCTTT.

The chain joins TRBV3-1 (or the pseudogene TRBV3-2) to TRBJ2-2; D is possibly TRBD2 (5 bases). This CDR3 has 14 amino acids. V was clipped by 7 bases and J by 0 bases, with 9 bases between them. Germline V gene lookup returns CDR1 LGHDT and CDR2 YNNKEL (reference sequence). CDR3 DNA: TGTGCCAGCAAACCGGGAACGAACACCGGGGAGCTGTTTTTT. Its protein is CASKPGTNTGELFF.

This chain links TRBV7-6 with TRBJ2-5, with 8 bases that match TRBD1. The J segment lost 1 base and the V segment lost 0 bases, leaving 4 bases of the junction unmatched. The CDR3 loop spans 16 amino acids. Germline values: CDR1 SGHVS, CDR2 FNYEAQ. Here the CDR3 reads CASSLALGQVQETQYF. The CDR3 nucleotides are TGTGCCAGCAGCTTAGCACTGGGACAGGTCCAAGAGACCCAGTACTTC.

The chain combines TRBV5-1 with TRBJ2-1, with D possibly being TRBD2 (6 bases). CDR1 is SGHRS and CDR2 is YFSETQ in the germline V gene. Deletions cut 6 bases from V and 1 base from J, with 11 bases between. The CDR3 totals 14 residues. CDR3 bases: TGCGCCAGCAAGACTAGGTGGTCCTACAATGAGCAGTTCTTC. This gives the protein CASKTRWSYNEQFF.

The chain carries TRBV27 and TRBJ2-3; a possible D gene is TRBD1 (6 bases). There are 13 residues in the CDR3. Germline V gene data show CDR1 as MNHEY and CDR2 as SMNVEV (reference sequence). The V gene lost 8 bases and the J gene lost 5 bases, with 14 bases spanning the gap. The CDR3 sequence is CASSTQGIDTQYF. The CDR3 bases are TGTGCCAGCTCTACTCAGGGGATAGATACGCAGTATTTT.

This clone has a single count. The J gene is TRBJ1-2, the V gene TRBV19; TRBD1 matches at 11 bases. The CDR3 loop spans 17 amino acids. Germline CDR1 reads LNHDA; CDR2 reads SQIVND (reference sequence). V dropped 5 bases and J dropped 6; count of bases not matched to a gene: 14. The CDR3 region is CASSGPGQGAELNGYTF. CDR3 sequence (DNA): TGTGCCAGTAGTGGGCCAGGACAGGGGGCGGAATTAAATGGCTACACCTTC.

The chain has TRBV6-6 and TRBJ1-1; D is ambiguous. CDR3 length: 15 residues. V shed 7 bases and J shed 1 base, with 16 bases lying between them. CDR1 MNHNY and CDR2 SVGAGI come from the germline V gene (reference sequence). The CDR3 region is CASNQWTGKNTEAFF. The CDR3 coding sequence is TGTGCCAGCAACCAGTGGACCGGAAAGAACACTGAAGCTTTCTTT.